This record covers a single T cell receptor (beta chain). The antigen this receptor binds is unknown. Per-base qualities were not stored, and no clone one base away is much larger. In Seattle, one collaborating source enrolled patients while the infection was active and tracked those patients longitudinally over the course of disease. The collaborating institutions used their own protocols to collect whole blood in K2EDTA tubes. For TCRbeta analysis, collaborator samples were shipped as frozen whole blood, as isolated PBMCs, or as DNA extracted from either sample type. Trimmed from V: 4 bases; trimmed from J: 1 base; junction bases lacking a gene match: 3. The germline V gene specifies MNHEY as CDR1 and SVGAGI as CDR2. From the cysteine through the phenylalanine, the CDR3 covers 15 amino acids. Just the 45-base CDR3 DNA is kept, in frame starting at base 1. The immunoSEQ Assay, a bias-controlled multiplex PCR, was used to amplify TCRbeta CDR3 regions from genomic DNA. As for the original processing: Nucleated cell counts per sample were estimated from amplification of reference gene primers within the assay. To quantify the absolute abundance of each unique TCRbeta CDR3 rearrangement, sequence reads were collapsed and filtered. For each sample, productive Simpson clonality was calculated as the square root of Simpson's diversity index over productive rearrangements. TCRdb mirrors the immuneACCESS table, restricted to in-frame sequences. Some clones are absent from its copies; in checked studies, under half trace to an unresolved V gene, and the reason for the others is unknown. V and J calls and clone size are copied from that table; D and trimming were computed from the DNA. The sample table lists about half a million clones, about 88% of them with a count of one. 0.75% to 0.9% of the sample comes from the top ten.

This record comes from a study of blood T cell repertoires in COVID-19 (dated by TCRdb to 2018 to 2021). For the study in its entirety: Collaborator samples came from the United States, Italy and Spain and covered acute and convalescent phases of COVID-19. The samples were drawn from the first 160 participants of the ongoing ImmuneRACE study and from over a thousand subjects provided by 6 global collaborators. Where available, HLA class I and class II types were taken from metadata supplied by the sample provider and were not determined by assay-based typing. The repertoires were released in a freely available public database meant as a resource for research on the immune response to SARS-CoV-2. A de-identified subject ID, COVID-19 status, age in years and sex were almost always included in the sample metadata. Deeply sampled blood TCRbeta repertoires from subjects exposed to, actively infected with, or recovered from COVID-19 were included in the dataset. The material from the prospective study consisted of cDNA or gDNA derived from T cells, B-cell-depleted T cells, or PBMCs. Study-level results and caveats: The amount of clinical and demographic metadata varied by source and participant and was provided uncurated.

This TCR was sampled from a man younger than 35 with COVID-19, enrolled during active disease. The sequence is built from TRBV6-5 and TRBJ2-3, with 9 middle bases fitting TRBD2. Sequenced input: peripheral blood. The CDR3 has the sequence CASSWRGGGTDTQYF. The sequence in DNA is TGTGCCAGCAGTTGGCGGGGGGGCGGCACAGATACGCAGTATTTT.